The clone carrying this TCR beta chain was seen more than once but under ten times. TCRdb re-called the RT-PCR reads with MiXCR, one entry per CDR3 protein. The sample consists of 200,000 to 250,000 distinct CDR3 sequences, over 30% of them appearing once. These data come from a study of patients and donors after allogeneic stem cell transplantation. There are 16 residues in the CDR3. J gave up 4 bases and V 0 bases, and 4 bases lay outside the gene matches. V is TRBV12-3 or TRBV12-4 and J is TRBJ2-2, with TRBD1 matching 8 bases. This TCR derives from a human donor who was either an allogeneic HSCT recipient or a stem cell or donor lymphocyte infusion donor (not recorded which). It is not recorded whose cells these are; they may come from a transplant donor. The specimen sequenced was blood, either unsorted or a sorted T cell fraction (not recorded which). The CDR3: CASSLAQGVVTGELFF. The CDR3 bases are TGTGCCAGCAGTTTAGCACAGGGGGTGGTCACCGGGGAGCTGTTTTTT.